This T cell receptor beta chain was recorded in a study of identical twins. This clonotype has more than one count but fewer than ten. MiXCR, applied by TCRdb to the 5' RACE reads, yields one record per CDR3 protein. The repertoire has about 470,000 distinct CDR3 sequences, roughly a quarter of them found once; the top ten carry around 3%. The same sample was also studied in work on T cells expressing NK-cell markers. As that study records: Only alpha-beta TCR T cells were sorted in several experiments, using an anti-gamma-delta TCR antibody.

The TCR comes from a woman aged 18-29 years in good health. Sequenced sample: CD4+ T cells sorted from blood.

As DNA, the CDR3 is TGCGCCAGCAAACGAGGGGGGAATGCCTACGAGCAGTACTTC. Amino acids: CASKRGGNAYEQYF. The rearrangement joins TRBV5-1 to TRBJ2-7, with D perhaps given as TRBD1 or TRBD2 (6 bases each). The CDR3 length is 14 residues. Per the germline V gene, CDR1 is SGHRS and CDR2 is YFSETQ. V lost 6 bases, J lost 2 bases, and 15 bases lay in between.